The 27 T cell receptor beta chains below come from one sample, sequenced in a study of beta chain features in type 1 diabetes (dated by TCRdb to 2017 to 2018). Library preparation employed the immunoSEQ multiplex PCR assay. The entire isolated RNA was reverse transcribed using the High Capacity cDNA Reverse Transcription Kit, and thus expressed TCRB transcripts were sequenced. TCRdb obtained this table from immuneACCESS and retained in-frame rearrangements with V and J assigned. These tables miss some clones; where compared with another copy, unresolved V genes account for less than half of the shortfall, and the remainder is unexplained. Across this sample there are 600,000 to 750,000 clones, with roughly an eighth seen only once. More than 0.1% of the sample belongs to the ten largest clones. Points the paper makes about the study in general: In all four CD4+ subsets, TCRB CDR3 length was moderately but significantly shorter in type 1 diabetes patients.

The antigens for these receptors are not known. Sequencing was performed on naive CD4+ T cells from blood. What this sample's cell subset or site label stands for: true naive CD4+ T cells. These receptors were collected from a man aged 25-45 years with type 1 diabetes.

The genes are TRBV11-2 and TRBJ2-3; D remains unclear. Trimming cost V 4 bases and J 1 base, with 9 bases left between them. The CDR3 is 14 residues long. The germline CDR1 and CDR2 sequences are SGHAT and FQNNGV. CDR3 residues: CASSSWVGTDTQYF. The DNA for the CDR3 is TGTGCCAGCAGCTCTTGGGTGGGCACAGATACGCAGTATTTT. Full variable domain (remainder filled in from reference TRBV11-2 and TRBJ2-3): EAGVAQSPRYKIIEKRQSVAFWCNPISGHATLYWYQQILGQGPKLLIQFQNNGVVDDSQLPKDRFSAERLKGVDSTLKIQPAKLEDSAVYLCASSSWVGTDTQYFGPGTRLTVL.

The chain is built from TRBV11-3 and TRBJ1-4; D may be TRBD1 (6 bases). The CDR3 loop spans 14 amino acids. Trimming removed 3 bases from V and 6 bases from J, with 11 bases in between. Germline CDR1 SGHNT, CDR2 YENEEA. For the CDR3, the DNA is TGTGCCAGCAGCTTGGGGGCGACTCATGAAAAACTGTTTTTT. It encodes CASSLGATHEKLFF.

The CDR3 nucleotides read TGCAGCGTTGCAGGGATTTTGAACACTGAAGCTTTCTTT. Amino acid sequence: CSVAGILNTEAFF. The gene calls are TRBV29-1 and TRBJ1-1; a possible D gene is TRBD1 (5 bases). The CDR3 length is 13 residues. Germline loops: CDR1 SQVTM, CDR2 ANQGSEA. The V end was cut by 4 bases, the J end by 0 bases, with 9 bases between.

The rearrangement joins TRBV5-6 to TRBJ2-1; no firm D call. The V end lost 2 bases, the J end lost 5 bases, and 5 bases lay between the germline ends. Germline V gene data show CDR1 as SGHDT and CDR2 as YYEEEE. There are 12 residues in the CDR3. The CDR3 loop is CASSFIHNEQFF. The CDR3 DNA follows: TGTGCCAGCAGCTTCATACACAATGAGCAGTTCTTC.

Only a few counts were recorded for this clone. Other DNA sequences in this specimen translate into the identical CDR3. This chain connects TRBV4-3 to TRBJ2-6; D unresolved. CDR1 and CDR2 from the germline V gene are LGHNA and YSLEER. CDR3 size: 14 residues. Trimming pared 5 bases from V and 0 bases from J, leaving 5 bases between. CDR3 in DNA: TGCGCCAGCAGCGAAGGCTCTGGGGCCAACGTCCTGACTTTC. Translated, it gives CASSEGSGANVLTF.

This clone was counted a few times. The chain carries TRBV27 and TRBJ2-1, with 9 bases fitting TRBD2. The J segment lost 8 bases and the V segment lost 3 bases, leaving 5 bases of the junction unmatched. CDR3 length: 14 amino acids. Germline V CDR1 and CDR2: MNHEY, SMNVEV (reference sequence). DNA for the CDR3: TGTGCCAGCAGTTTGCGGGGGGGCTTAGATGAGCAGTTCTTC. This gives the protein CASSLRGGLDEQFF.

This clone was seen only a few times. The chain has TRBV4-3 and TRBJ2-3; D is perhaps TRBD1 (6 bases). Trimming took 0 bases from V and 0 from J, leaving 16 bases between them. The CDR3 runs 18 residues. Germline assignment: CDR1 LGHNA and CDR2 YSLEER. Here the CDR3 reads CASSQDLAGGFSTDTQYF. The CDR3 nucleotides are TGCGCCAGCAGCCAAGATCTCGCTGGGGGCTTTAGCACAGATACGCAGTATTTT.

This clone was observed a few times. CDR3 amino acids: CASSPTVRNTEAFF. CDR3 coding DNA: TGTGCCAGCTCACCAACGGTGCGTAACACTGAAGCTTTCTTT. The chain links TRBV18 to TRBJ1-1; D is ambiguous. The V end was cut by 2 bases, the J end by 2 bases, with 9 bases between. Germline V gives CDR1 KGHSH, CDR2 LQKENI. The CDR3 is 14 residues long.

V is TRBV28 and J is TRBJ2-7; maybe TRBD1 (6 bases). This CDR3 contains 15 residues. Germline V gene data show CDR1 as MDHEN and CDR2 as SYDVKM. Trimming took 2 bases from V and 5 from J, leaving 16 bases between them. The CDR3 DNA reads as TGTGCCAGCAGTTTAACCGCCCTCAGGGGAGACGAGCAGTACTTC. Its protein product is CASSLTALRGDEQYF.

This clone was found a few times. The chain uses TRBV7-9 and TRBJ1-2; 10 nucleotides align to TRBD1. The trim removed 3 bases at V and 4 bases at J, leaving 5 bases unmatched. This CDR3 contains 15 residues. Germline V lookup: CDR1 SEHNR, CDR2 FQNEAQ (reference sequence). In DNA, the CDR3 is TGTGCCAGCAGCTTGACAGGGGGCTCCATCTATGGCTACACCTTC. Translation gives CASSLTGGSIYGYTF.

The DNA of the CDR3 is TGTGCCAGCAGTGAGGGACAGGGGGGAGAACTATGGGGCTACACCTTC. This sequence encodes CASSEGQGGELWGYTF. V and J are TRBV25-1 and TRBJ1-2; TRBD1 matches at 11 bases. Germline trimming cut 3 bases from V and 8 bases from J; bases unmatched to any gene: 11. Germline V gene sequence: CDR1 MGHDK, CDR2 SYGVNS. The length of the CDR3 is 16 residues.

The rearrangement joins TRBV11-3 to TRBJ2-3, with D maybe TRBD2 (5 bases). Trimming shortened V by 1 base and J by 8 bases, and 13 bases separated the two germline ends. The length of the CDR3 is 14 residues. The germline V gene encodes CDR1 SGHNT and CDR2 YENEEA. For the CDR3, the DNA is TGTGCCAGCAGCTTAGGGACTGGGGATGGTACGCAGTATTTT. Its protein product is CASSLGTGDGTQYF.

The V and J genes are TRBV28 and TRBJ2-6; D remains ambiguous. V was clipped by 6 bases and J by 0 bases, with 9 bases between them. The CDR3 is 15 residues long. Per germline, CDR1 MDHEN and CDR2 SYDVKM. The CDR3 region is CASSLASSGANVLTF. CDR3 bases: TGTGCCAGCAGCCTCGCCAGCTCTGGGGCCAACGTCCTGACTTTC.

This chain uses TRBV30 with TRBJ2-5, with TRBD1 matching over 7 bases. The J call is in doubt because the DNA end fits TRBJ2-7 better. There are 15 residues in the CDR3. Germline V gene lookup returns CDR1 GTSNPN and CDR2 SVGIG (reference sequence). The CDR3 nucleotides are TGTGCCTGGGAGCAGAATCGGGACAGCTCCTACGAGCAGTACTTC. It encodes CAWEQNRDSSYEQYF.

This clone has more than one count but fewer than ten. CDR3 loop: CASIGLVSRGAAYEQYF. CDR3 nucleotides: TGTGCCAGCATTGGCCTAGTATCCAGGGGAGCCGCCTACGAGCAGTACTTC. The chain couples TRBV27 to TRBJ2-7, with D possibly being TRBD1 (6 bases). The germline V and J ends were trimmed by 7 bases and 2 bases, with 24 bases remaining between them. CDR1 is MNHEY and CDR2 is SMNVEV in the germline V gene (reference sequence). This CDR3 contains 17 residues.

This clone has more than one count but fewer than ten. The chain carries TRBV7-9 and TRBJ2-4, with D maybe TRBD1 (6 bases). The V gene lost 5 bases and the J gene lost 4 bases, with 12 bases spanning the gap. The germline gives CDR1 SEHNR, CDR2 FQNEAQ (reference sequence). CDR3 length: 14 residues. CDR3: CASSAPRGKNIQYF. The CDR3 DNA reads TGTGCCAGCAGCGCCCCAAGGGGGAAAAACATTCAGTACTTC.

This clone was seen a handful of times. This sequence joins TRBV5-1 and TRBJ2-3; D may match TRBD1 or TRBD2 (6 bases each). Germline values: CDR1 SGHRS, CDR2 YFSETQ. This CDR3 has 15 residues. Trimming took off 4 bases at V and 2 bases at J, with 14 bases between the two ends. The CDR3 sequence: CASSARGRNTDTQYF. Written as DNA, the CDR3 is TGCGCCAGCAGCGCTCGGGGGCGGAACACAGATACGCAGTATTTT.

This chain links TRBV4-3 with TRBJ1-2, with unresolved D. The CDR3 runs to 14 residues. Trimming removed 0 bases from V and 4 bases from J, with 9 bases in between. CDR1 and CDR2 from the germline V gene are LGHNA and YSLEER. CDR3 DNA sequence: TGCGCCAGCAGCCAAGATGTTCACCCCTATGGCTACACCTTC. It encodes CASSQDVHPYGYTF.

This clone was observed a handful of times. The chain couples TRBV7-9 to TRBJ2-2, with 9 bases aligning to TRBD2. The V gene end was trimmed by 7 bases and the J gene end by 5 bases; junction bases not matched to a gene: 17. Germline CDR1 reads SEHNR; CDR2 reads FQNEAQ (reference sequence). The CDR3 contains 18 residues. CDR3 DNA sequence: TGTGCCAGCACCTCCCTAGGGCTAGCGGGGAGGAGGACCGGGGAGCTGTTTTTT. Translated: CASTSLGLAGRRTGELFF.

This chain joins TRBV4-3 and TRBJ2-7; tentatively, D is TRBD1 or TRBD2 (5 bases each). The CDR3 covers 14 residues. V lost 3 bases to trimming and J lost 5 bases, with 14 bases between them. CDR1 and CDR2 from the germline V gene are LGHNA and YSLEER. CDR3 coding DNA: TGCGCCAGCAGCCACCTGGGACGTGGACACGAGCAGTACTTC. This encodes CASSHLGRGHEQYF.

The rearrangement links TRBV5-6 to TRBJ1-2, with a tentative D call TRBD1 (5 bases). The CDR3 runs to 13 residues. V was pared by 3 bases and J by 7 bases, with 13 bases between. CDR1 and CDR2 (germline): SGHDT, YYEEEE. The CDR3 DNA follows: TGTGCCAGCAGCTCGGAGGGAGGGGTTGGCTACACCTTC. This translates into CASSSEGGVGYTF. Full variable domain (remainder filled in from reference TRBV5-6 and TRBJ1-2): DAGVTQSPTHLIKTRGQQVTLRCSPKSGHDTVSWYQQALGQGPQFIFQYYEEEERQRGNFPDRFSGHQFPNYSSELNVNALLLGDSALYLCASSSEGGVGYTFGSGTRLTVV.

This clone was counted between two and nine times. The chain joins TRBV9 to TRBJ1-3; D call uncertain. CDR3 length: 17 amino acids. From germline, CDR1 is SGDLS and CDR2 YYNGEE. The V and J ends lost 0 bases and 0 bases respectively, with 13 bases between them. The CDR3 sequence: CASSVAAIGFSGNTIYF. CDR3 DNA: TGTGCCAGCAGCGTAGCGGCGATTGGTTTCTCTGGAAACACCATATATTTT.

This clone was detected only a few times. The rearrangement links TRBV19 to TRBJ1-5; D is unclear. This CDR3 comprises 13 residues. The V gene lost 0 bases and the J gene lost 6 bases, with 6 bases spanning the gap. Germline lookup yields CDR1 LNHDA and CDR2 SQIVND (reference sequence). Written as DNA, the CDR3 is TGTGCCAGTAGTATAGATCATCGTCAGCCCCAGCATTTT. Its protein is CASSIDHRQPQHF.

The chain joins TRBV9 to TRBJ2-3, with D tentatively TRBD1 (6 bases). The CDR3 has 15 amino acids. Trimming removed 2 bases at V and 1 base at J, with 11 bases between. The germline gives CDR1 SGDLS, CDR2 YYNGEE. The CDR3, as DNA: TGTGCCAGCAGCGTGCAGGGGTTTCGCACAGATACGCAGTATTTT. Its protein is CASSVQGFRTDTQYF.

This clone was seen once. This sequence joins TRBV7-2 and TRBJ1-1; D is ambiguous. Per germline, CDR1 SGHTA and CDR2 FQGNSA. V dropped 2 bases and J dropped 3 bases, with 7 bases sitting between them. This CDR3 is 13 amino acids long. The CDR3 loop reads CASSLQKDTEAFF. The CDR3 DNA sequence: TGTGCCAGCAGCTTACAAAAGGACACTGAAGCTTTCTTT. Based on the CDR3 plus reference TRBV7-2 and TRBJ1-1, the full variable domain is GAGVSQSPSNKVTEKGKDVELRCDPISGHTALYWYRQSLGQGLEFLIYFQGNSAPDKSGLPSDRFSAERTGGSVSTLTIQRTQQEDSAVYLCASSLQKDTEAFFGQGTRLTVV.

This clone was found a few times. The chain combines TRBV7-2 with TRBJ2-5; D is ambiguous. The CDR3 covers 14 residues. The V gene lost 1 base and the J gene lost 3 bases, with 9 bases spanning the gap. Germline assignment: CDR1 SGHTA and CDR2 FQGNSA. CDR3 sequence: CASSLVSLKETQYF. The CDR3 coding sequence is TGTGCCAGCAGCTTAGTAAGCTTGAAAGAGACCCAGTACTTC.

This clone came up a few times. The chain combines TRBV7-2 with TRBJ1-4; D unresolved. CDR1 and CDR2 from the germline V gene are SGHTA and FQGNSA. This CDR3 is built from 13 residues. V was shortened by 4 bases and J by 8 bases, with 11 bases between the two germline ends. The CDR3 coding sequence is TGTGCCAGCAGCTCACGTTCTGGGGAAAAACTGTTTTTT. This gives the protein CASSSRSGEKLFF. The variable domain in full, with the rest retrieved from reference TRBV7-2 and TRBJ1-4, is GAGVSQSPSNKVTEKGKDVELRCDPISGHTALYWYRQSLGQGLEFLIYFQGNSAPDKSGLPSDRFSAERTGGSVSTLTIQRTQQEDSAVYLCASSSRSGEKLFFGSGTQLSVL.